These 15 T cell receptor beta chains were sequenced from one sample in a study of Ad26.COV2.S vaccination and SARS-CoV-2 variants. Assay used: immunoSEQ multiplex PCR; TCRdb lists only in-frame clones, some missing. The data show fewer than 900,000 clones, with about 90% seen just once and roughly 1.5% held by the top ten. Treatment in this sample: 15 to 20 received Ad26.COV2.S at low or high dose, single or two shots; several received placebo; per-sample allocation not given. Collection of the samples took place on day 63 after the first injection of vaccine or placebo. Sequencing used peripheral blood, obtained in a trial of Ad26.COV2.S vaccine versus placebo. The receptors here all came from a person aged 18-65 years who received the Ad26.COV2.S COVID-19 vaccine or a placebo.

The chain is built from TRBV18 and TRBJ1-6; D is undetermined. Germline CDR1 and CDR2: KGHSH and LQKENI. With 3 bases removed from V and 4 bases from J, the gap between germline ends came to 10 bases. This CDR3 contains 15 residues. Here the CDR3 reads CASSPDMGYNSPLHF. The CDR3 bases are TGTGCCAGCTCACCCGATATGGGTTATAATTCACCCCTCCACTTT.

The rearrangement links TRBV10-3 to TRBJ1-5; D gene uncertain. Germline V gene lookup returns CDR1 ENHRY and CDR2 SYGVKD. CDR3 length: 13 amino acids. V lost 8 bases to trimming and J lost 3 bases, with 11 bases between them. The CDR3 region has the DNA TGTGCCATCGGACCCGGGAACAATCAGCCCCAGCATTTT. As protein: CAIGPGNNQPQHF.

V usage is TRBV18 and J usage is TRBJ2-5, with 9 bases identical to TRBD1. CDR1 and CDR2 (germline): KGHSH, LQKENI. The V gene end was trimmed by 5 bases and the J gene end by 4 bases; junction bases not matched to a gene: 5. The CDR3 covers 14 residues. CDR3 bases: TGTGCCAGCTCAGACCAGACAGGGGGAGAGACCCAGTACTTC. Encoded protein: CASSDQTGGETQYF.

The chain recombines TRBV7-9 with TRBJ1-6; maybe TRBD1 (5 bases). CDR3 length: 15 amino acids. The germline V gene encodes CDR1 SEHNR and CDR2 FQNEAQ (reference sequence). V shed 4 bases and J shed 7 bases, with 14 bases lying between them. In nucleotides, the CDR3 is TGTGCCAGCAGCTCACCGGGACCCTGGAATTCACCCCTCCACTTT. It specifies CASSSPGPWNSPLHF.

The rearrangement uses TRBV5-4 and TRBJ2-7; 10 nucleotides agree with TRBD1. Per germline, CDR1 SGHNT and CDR2 YYREEE (reference sequence). J lost 5 bases, V lost 0 bases, and 8 bases had no gene match. This CDR3 contains 16 residues. The CDR3 here is CASSLGTGGFINEQYF. CDR3 in DNA: TGTGCCAGCAGCTTGGGGACAGGGGGATTCATAAACGAGCAGTACTTC.

The DNA of the CDR3 is TGTGCCAGCAGCTTTGTCGGAGTCCACGGGGAGCTGTTTTTT. It yields the protein CASSFVGVHGELFF. The chain carries TRBV5-4 and TRBJ2-2; no firm D call. Germline CDR1 SGHNT, CDR2 YYREEE (reference sequence). Trimming stripped 2 bases from V and 7 bases from J, with 12 bases between. The CDR3 is made up of 14 amino acids.

The J gene is TRBJ2-1, the V gene TRBV28; a possible D gene is TRBD1 (5 bases). Germline V gene sequence: CDR1 MDHEN, CDR2 SYDVKM. The CDR3 spans 17 residues. V was clipped by 7 bases and J by 2 bases, with 21 bases between them. The CDR3 region has the DNA TGTGCCAGCACCCAGATCAAGGGGTTTGGCCCCTACAATGAGCAGTTCTTC. Amino acid sequence: CASTQIKGFGPYNEQFF.

The CDR3 coding sequence is TGTGCCAGCAGCTTAGCGGGTAGGATGAGTTCACCCCTCCACTTT. Translating it yields CASSLAGRMSSPLHF. This chain uses TRBV7-2 with TRBJ1-6; no clear D. V lost 0 bases to trimming and J lost 9 bases, with 12 bases between them. The length of the CDR3 is 15 residues. Germline V gives CDR1 SGHTA, CDR2 FQGNSA. The full variable domain, with the rest looked up from reference TRBV7-2 and TRBJ1-6, is GAGVSQSPSNKVTEKGKDVELRCDPISGHTALYWYRQSLGQGLEFLIYFQGNSAPDKSGLPSDRFSAERTGGSVSTLTIQRTQQEDSAVYLCASSLAGRMSSPLHFGNGTRLTVT.

The chain recombines TRBV29-1 with TRBJ2-3, with 10 nucleotides matching TRBD2. Germline loops: CDR1 SQVTM, CDR2 ANQGSEA. V gave up 6 bases and J gave up 4 bases; unmatched junction bases: 7. The CDR3 is 14 amino acids. CDR3 region: CSVASGSRADTQYF. The CDR3 nucleotides read TGCAGCGTAGCTAGCGGGAGTCGCGCAGATACGCAGTATTTT.

As concerns this clone: Within the sample, other DNA sequences also encode this same CDR3. The chain joins TRBV18 to TRBJ2-3; 13 bases match TRBD2. The V gene end was trimmed by 0 bases and the J gene end by 6 bases; junction bases not matched to a gene: 3. The CDR3 extends over 16 amino acids. Germline assignment: CDR1 KGHSH and CDR2 LQKENI. The CDR3 region has the DNA TGTGCCAGCTCACCACCACTAGCGGGGGGGACGGATACGCAGTATTTT. Amino acid sequence: CASSPPLAGGTDTQYF.

The chain recombines TRBV7-2 with TRBJ2-5; 9 nucleotides match TRBD2. V lost 1 base, J lost 5 bases, and 5 bases stayed unmatched. From germline, CDR1 is SGHTA and CDR2 FQGNSA. The CDR3 spans 15 residues. The CDR3, as DNA: TGTGCCAGCAGCTTAGGAGCGGGGGGTAAGGAGACCCAGTACTTC. This encodes CASSLGAGGKETQYF.

About this clone itself: The same CDR3 also results from other DNA sequences found in this sample. This chain links TRBV3-1 (or the pseudogene TRBV3-2) with TRBJ1-6; D possibly corresponds to TRBD1 (5 bases). Germline values: CDR1 LGHDT, CDR2 YNNKEL (reference sequence). The CDR3 covers 13 residues. V was pared by 1 base and J by 7 bases, with 5 bases between. The CDR3 sequence is CASSQGGNSPLHF. CDR3 DNA sequence: TGTGCCAGCAGCCAAGGGGGGAATTCACCCCTCCACTTT.

At least ten counts were recorded for this clone. This chain connects TRBV6-4 to TRBJ1-2; TRBD1 matches 9 bases. The CDR3 is 16 residues long. Germline lookup yields CDR1 MRHNA and CDR2 SNTAGT. The J segment lost 6 bases and the V segment lost 6 bases, leaving 14 bases of the junction unmatched. The CDR3 DNA is TGTGCCAGCAGAGAGGAACCGGGACAGGGAGGTCATGGCTACACCTTC. Translating it yields CASREEPGQGGHGYTF.

V usage is TRBV7-2 and J usage is TRBJ1-2; possibly TRBD1 for D (5 bases). V was trimmed by 1 base and J by 0 bases, leaving 12 bases between them. CDR1 and CDR2 from the germline V gene are SGHTA and FQGNSA. There are 16 residues in the CDR3. CDR3 residues: CASSLGGQGANYGYTF. Written as DNA, the CDR3 is TGTGCCAGCAGCTTAGGCGGGCAGGGCGCTAACTATGGCTACACCTTC.

This clone was detected only once. The chain uses TRBV6-5 and TRBJ2-7, with unresolved D. The germline V and J ends were trimmed by 0 bases and 4 bases, with 10 bases remaining between them. Germline V gene sequence: CDR1 MNHEY, CDR2 SVGAGI. CDR3 length: 14 residues. CDR3 DNA: TGTGCCAGCAGTTACTCACTTATATCGTACGAGCAGTACTTC. Its translation: CASSYSLISYEQYF.